Following are 28 T cell receptor beta chains from one sample sequenced in a study of blood T cell repertoires in COVID-19. Method: immunoSEQ multiplex PCR; TCRdb's copy keeps in-frame clones and lacks some. The sample holds 25,000 to 30,000 clones, around 89% seen once. Source material: peripheral blood. The receptors come from a human donor in a cohort sampled during active COVID-19.

This sequence joins TRBV7-9 and TRBJ1-1; TRBD1 is a possible D gene (5 bases). CDR3 length equals 14 residues. Germline V lookup: CDR1 SEHNR, CDR2 FQNEAQ (reference sequence). V lost 5 bases, J lost 0 bases, and 10 bases lay in between. Here the CDR3 DNA reads TGTGCCAGCAGCCCCCCGGGGGTGAACACTGAAGCTTTCTTT. It specifies CASSPPGVNTEAFF.

The V and J genes are TRBV6-5 and TRBJ2-3, with 13 nucleotides matching TRBD2. V lost 5 bases and J lost 6; bases outside the gene matches: 5. CDR1 MNHEY and CDR2 SVGAGI come from the germline V gene. This CDR3 has 15 amino acids. This chain's CDR3 is CASSKTSGGMDTQYF. The CDR3 bases are TGTGCCAGCAGTAAGACTAGCGGGGGGATGGATACGCAGTATTTT.

The chain couples TRBV5-1 to TRBJ2-7; 8 positions match TRBD1. This CDR3 contains 14 residues. From germline, CDR1 is SGHRS and CDR2 YFSETQ. V gave up 1 base and J gave up 5 bases; unmatched junction bases: 5. CDR3: CASSLLQGAHEQYF. In DNA, the CDR3 is TGCGCCAGCAGCTTGTTGCAGGGGGCTCACGAGCAGTACTTC. The full variable domain, rest sourced from reference TRBV5-1 and TRBJ2-7, is KAGVTQTPRYLIKTRGQQVTLSCSPISGHRSVSWYQQTPGQGLQFLFEYFSETQRNKGNFPGRFSGRQFSNSRSEMNVSTLELGDSALYLCASSLLQGAHEQYFGPGTRLTVT.

The CDR3 loop is CASSPRRGNTGELFF. Written as DNA, the CDR3 is TGTGCCAGCAGCCCGAGGAGGGGCAACACCGGGGAGCTGTTTTTT. This chain uses TRBV27 with TRBJ2-2, with D possibly TRBD2 on 6 matching bases. V was cut by 6 bases and J by 2 bases, with 13 bases left in between. CDR1 and CDR2 (germline): MNHEY, SMNVEV (reference sequence). The CDR3 consists of 15 residues.

The chain is built from TRBV2 and TRBJ2-5; weak D call: TRBD1 (6 bases). V lost 7 bases and J 1 base, leaving 16 bases between the germline ends. Germline V gene data show CDR1 as SNHLY and CDR2 as FYNNEI. The CDR3 runs 15 residues. CDR3 bases: TGTGCCAGCACCGGGACACGGGGCCCCCAAGAGACCCAGTACTTC. This gives the protein CASTGTRGPQETQYF.

This rearrangement joins TRBV2 to TRBJ2-5, with D tentatively TRBD1 (5 bases). This CDR3 comprises 13 residues. Trimming stripped 4 bases from V and 2 bases from J, with 8 bases between. Germline-derived CDR1 and CDR2 are SNHLY and FYNNEI. The DNA of the CDR3 is TGTGCCAGCAGTGTCGACAGTCAAGAGACCCAGTACTTC. Amino acids: CASSVDSQETQYF.

This clone has just one count. The chain uses TRBV24-1 and TRBJ1-2, with unresolved D. From germline, CDR1 is KGHDR and CDR2 SFDVKD. Trimming took off 7 bases at V and 4 bases at J, with 9 bases between the two ends. This CDR3 comprises 12 residues. The CDR3 sequence is CATSDPGYGYTF. DNA for the CDR3: TGTGCCACCAGCGACCCGGGCTATGGCTACACCTTC.

V usage is TRBV12-3 or TRBV12-4 and J usage is TRBJ1-2, with 8 bases matching TRBD1. The CDR3 extends over 12 amino acids. Unmatched junction bases numbered 4, after V lost 5 bases and J lost 8 bases. The CDR3 is CASSNTGGGYTF. Here the CDR3 DNA reads TGTGCCAGCAGTAACACAGGGGGAGGCTACACCTTC.

A note on this clone: In the same sample, other DNA sequences code for this CDR3. The chain uses TRBV7-9 and TRBJ1-2; the D gene is possibly TRBD1 (6 bases). Germline values: CDR1 SEHNR, CDR2 FQNEAQ (reference sequence). The CDR3 is made up of 14 amino acids. Between the trimmed V and J ends, which lost 0 bases and 4 bases, there was a span of 9 bases. The CDR3, as DNA: TGTGCCAGCAGCTTAGCAGGACAGCCCTATGGCTACACCTTC. Protein: CASSLAGQPYGYTF.

The count of this clone is one. V is TRBV7-9 and J is TRBJ1-1; 7 bases align to TRBD1. With V trimmed by 0 bases and J by 4 bases, 5 bases remained unmatched. CDR1 and CDR2 from the germline V gene are SEHNR and FQNEAQ (reference sequence). CDR3 length: 15 residues. CDR3 loop: CASSLARGTGTEAFF. The CDR3 nucleotides read TGTGCCAGCAGCTTAGCCAGGGGGACGGGCACTGAAGCTTTCTTT.

The V call is TRBV4-1, the J call TRBJ2-3; D is undetermined. The CDR3 has 15 residues. Germline loops: CDR1 MGHRA, CDR2 YSYEKL. Trimming shortened V by 0 bases and J by 0 bases, and 7 bases separated the two germline ends. The CDR3 reads CASSQDYYSTDTQYF. In DNA form, the CDR3 reads TGCGCCAGCAGCCAAGATTACTATAGCACAGATACGCAGTATTTT.

Worth noting for this clone: A clone one base away is much larger, so this may be a read error. The rearrangement uses TRBV27 and TRBJ2-3, with 8 bases aligning to TRBD2. Trimming took 3 bases from V and 2 from J; bases not matched to a gene: 10. Germline CDR1 MNHEY, CDR2 SMNVEV (reference sequence). This CDR3 comprises 17 residues. The DNA of the CDR3 is TGTGCCAGCAGTTTGACCGAGCGGGGGAGATTCACAGATACGCAGTATTTT. Amino acid sequence: CASSLTERGRFTDTQYF.

The rearrangement uses TRBV7-2 and TRBJ2-7, with D possibly matching TRBD1 (5 bases). Trimming removed 5 bases from V and 3 bases from J, with 8 bases in between. This CDR3 region has 12 residues. Germline V CDR1 and CDR2: SGHTA, FQGNSA. DNA for the CDR3: TGTGCCAGCAGCGAGGACAACTACGAGCAGTACTTC. Encoded protein: CASSEDNYEQYF.

This chain uses TRBV19 with TRBJ1-3; D uncertain. Germline V gene sequence: CDR1 LNHDA, CDR2 SQIVND (reference sequence). V was trimmed by 5 bases and J by 3 bases, leaving 8 bases between them. The CDR3 covers 13 residues. The CDR3 sequence: CASSLQLGNTIYF. The CDR3 region has the DNA TGTGCCAGTAGTCTACAGCTTGGAAACACCATATATTTT.

The chain couples TRBV6-5 to TRBJ2-2; 10 positions match TRBD2. The CDR3 runs 15 residues. The germline CDR1 and CDR2 sequences are MNHEY and SVGAGI. V lost 7 bases and J lost 7; bases outside the gene matches: 9. CDR3 region: CASKRGGLGVGELFF. CDR3 DNA sequence: TGTGCCAGCAAGCGGGGGGGCCTGGGAGTCGGGGAGCTGTTTTTT.

The chain combines TRBV3-1 (or the pseudogene TRBV3-2) with TRBJ2-1; 14 bases are shared with TRBD2. CDR1 and CDR2 from the germline V gene are LGHDT and YNNKEL (reference sequence). This CDR3 contains 17 residues. The ends lost 1 base at V and 6 bases at J; junction bases unmatched: 5. CDR3 sequence (DNA): TGTGCCAGCAGCCAAGTCCGACTAGCGGGGGGGTCCAATGAGCAGTTCTTC. Translating gives CASSQVRLAGGSNEQFF.

J is TRBJ2-7 and V is TRBV10-1; D gene unclear. Germline loops: CDR1 WNHNN, CDR2 SYGVQD (reference sequence). Trimming shortened V by 0 bases and J by 3 bases, and 6 bases separated the two germline ends. CDR3 length equals 13 residues. CDR3 sequence (DNA): TGCGCCAGCAGTGAGTCGGGCAGCTACGAGCAGTACTTC. It specifies CASSESGSYEQYF.

The genes are TRBV4-3 and TRBJ2-3; D may be TRBD2 (6 bases). Trimming removed 3 bases at V and 2 bases at J, with 12 bases between. Germline V lookup: CDR1 LGHNA, CDR2 YSLEER. The CDR3 contains 15 residues. The CDR3 region is CASSQQLATTDTQYF. For the CDR3, the DNA is TGCGCCAGCAGCCAGCAACTAGCTACCACAGATACGCAGTATTTT.

The genes are TRBV15 and TRBJ1-1, with TRBD1 matching 8 bases. The germline V gene encodes CDR1 LNHNV and CDR2 YYDKDF (reference sequence). After removal of 1 base from V and 5 bases from J, the junction contained 6 bases not matched to a gene. The CDR3 consists of 15 residues. CDR3 residues: CATSRGTGGGTEAFF. CDR3 DNA sequence: TGTGCCACCAGCAGAGGTACAGGGGGTGGAACTGAAGCTTTCTTT.

This clone was detected only once. The gene calls are TRBV27 and TRBJ2-5; 16 bases fit TRBD2. From germline, CDR1 is MNHEY and CDR2 SMNVEV (reference sequence). This CDR3 is built from 17 residues. V lost 5 bases, J lost 5 bases, and 8 bases stayed unmatched. DNA of the CDR3: TGTGCCAGCAGTGATCCGGGACTAGCGGGGGGGCAGGAGACCCAGTACTTC. Amino acids: CASSDPGLAGGQETQYF.

This clone occurred once. The chain carries TRBV29-1 and TRBJ1-1; 9 bases are shared with TRBD1. V dropped 7 bases and J dropped 4; count of bases not matched to a gene: 10. The CDR3 is 14 amino acids. Germline V gene data show CDR1 as SQVTM and CDR2 as ANQGSEA. In DNA, the CDR3 is TGCAGCGAGGCCAGACAGGGGGAGGGCACTGAAGCTTTCTTT. Residues: CSEARQGEGTEAFF.

The rearrangement links TRBV6-5 to TRBJ2-1; 8 bases fit TRBD2. The CDR3 sequence is 15 residues long. V was pared by 6 bases and J by 8 bases, with 12 bases of the junction left unmatched. Germline CDR1 and CDR2: MNHEY and SVGAGI. The CDR3 DNA follows: TGTGCCAGCAGAAACGGGGGGGCTGGGGTCCATGAGCAGTTCTTC. Encoded protein: CASRNGGAGVHEQFF.

This chain links TRBV6-4 with TRBJ2-3; a possible D gene is TRBD1 (5 bases). The CDR3 runs 14 residues. With 2 bases removed from V and 2 bases from J, the gap between germline ends came to 8 bases. Germline-derived CDR1 and CDR2 are MRHNA and SNTAGT. The CDR3 spells CASSDGGATDTQYF. The CDR3 DNA is TGTGCCAGCAGTGACGGTGGGGCCACAGATACGCAGTATTTT.

The chain joins TRBV5-1 to TRBJ2-7, with 8 bases aligning to TRBD1. The trim removed 0 bases at V and 2 bases at J, leaving 7 bases unmatched. This CDR3 is 16 amino acids long. The V gene's germline CDR1 is SGHRS and CDR2 YFSETQ. The CDR3 reads CASSLGPGQAPYEQYF. The CDR3 DNA follows: TGCGCCAGCAGCTTGGGCCCGGGACAGGCTCCCTACGAGCAGTACTTC.

This chain joins TRBV30 and TRBJ2-3; 8 bases align to TRBD2. The CDR3 is 15 residues long. Looked up from germline, CDR1 is GTSNPN and CDR2 is SVGIG (reference sequence). The V segment lost 0 bases and the J segment 1 base; nucleotides outside the gene matches: 3. As DNA, the CDR3 is TGTGCCTGGAGTGTACTACTAGCGGGCACAGATACGCAGTATTTT. Translating it yields CAWSVLLAGTDTQYF.

The chain couples TRBV7-9 to TRBJ2-5; D is perhaps TRBD1 (7 bases). This CDR3 has 15 residues. The ends were cut back, 2 bases at V and 4 bases at J, with 14 bases in the middle. Germline CDR1 is SEHNR and CDR2 is FQNEAQ (reference sequence). In DNA, the CDR3 is TGTGCCAGCAGCTTAACGGGGGACAGTAGAGAGACCCAGTACTTC. Translating it yields CASSLTGDSRETQYF.

The chain links TRBV5-1 to TRBJ1-6, with TRBD1 identical over 7 bases. The CDR3 sequence is 15 residues long. The germline V gene has CDR1 SGHRS and CDR2 YFSETQ. V dropped 4 bases and J dropped 7; count of bases not matched to a gene: 8. The CDR3 region has the DNA TGCGCCAGCAGCGGGGACAGTTCGCGGAATTCACCCCTCCACTTT. Translated, it gives CASSGDSSRNSPLHF. Full variable domain (remainder filled in from reference TRBV5-1 and TRBJ1-6): KAGVTQTPRYLIKTRGQQVTLSCSPISGHRSVSWYQQTPGQGLQFLFEYFSETQRNKGNFPGRFSGRQFSNSRSEMNVSTLELGDSALYLCASSGDSSRNSPLHFGNGTRLTVT.

This sequence joins TRBV29-1 and TRBJ1-2; 8 positions match TRBD1. The CDR3 has 16 residues. V shed 6 bases and J 3 bases; nucleotides not matched to a gene: 15. The V gene's germline CDR1 is SQVTM and CDR2 ANQGSEA. The CDR3 region has the DNA TGCAGCGTCGACACTACACAGGGGGTGAGACACTATGGCTACACCTTC. Protein: CSVDTTQGVRHYGYTF. The full variable domain, in which reference TRBV29-1 and TRBJ1-2 provide the parts outside the CDR3, is SAVISQKPSRDICQRGTSLTIQCQVDSQVTMMFWYRQQPGQSLTLIATANQGSEATYESGFVIDKFPISRPNLTFSTLTVSNMSPEDSSIYLCSVDTTQGVRHYGYTFGSGTRLTVV.